This TCR beta chain was found in a study of T cells in Graves' hyperthyroidism and ophthalmopathy. Study-level findings and limits: A median 6.5 months before onset, the model predicted ophthalmopathy.

In the case of this clonotype: Its antigen is currently unknown. Germline is not matched at one junction end, which may reflect a read error.

Per germline, CDR1 SEHNR and CDR2 FQNEAQ (reference sequence). This CDR3 has 16 residues. What was amplified from RNA transcripts were TCR beta CDR3 regions. The primer set for the first-round RT-PCR of the TCR CDR3 was HTBI. Each CDR3 protein is one row after TCRdb ran MiXCR on the multiplex PCR reads. The sample yields more than 500,000 distinct CDR3 sequences, around 43% seen once. Material: peripheral blood or thyroid tissue (not recorded which). The chain uses TRBV7-9 and TRBJ1-6; possible D gene TRBD1, 5 bases. This sequence was found in an adult woman with Graves' disease, either hyperthyroidism or ophthalmopathy (not recorded which). This CDR3 reads CASSQDGGGAFSPLHF. The CDR3 region has the DNA TGCGCCAGCAGCCAAGACGGGGGTGGGGCCTTTTCACCCCTCCACTTT.